The 22 T cell receptor beta chains below were found in one sample sequenced in a study of T cells in Graves' hyperthyroidism and ophthalmopathy. TCR beta CDR3 regions were amplified from RNA transcripts. The HTBI primer set was used in a first-round RT-PCR of the TCR CDR3. Using its own MiXCR run on the multiplex PCR reads, TCRdb lists one record per CDR3 protein. In the table there are over 450,000 distinct CDR3 sequences, 15% to 20% of which are singletons. The sequenced sample consisted of blood. These receptors were collected from a woman between 18 and 29 years old with Graves' ophthalmopathy.

Ten or more counts support this clonotype. This rearrangement joins TRBV7-2 to TRBJ2-1, with D perhaps TRBD2 (6 bases). V gave up 5 bases and J gave up 1 base, with 9 bases separating them. The CDR3 has 14 residues. CDR1 and CDR2 (germline): SGHTA, FQGNSA. CDR3: CASSRLVSYNEQFF. The CDR3 nucleotides read TGTGCCAGCAGCCGACTAGTGTCCTACAATGAGCAGTTCTTC.

This clonotype has at least ten counts. This sequence joins TRBV5-5 and TRBJ2-1; TRBD2 matches 7 bases. CDR1 and CDR2 from the germline V gene are SGHKS and YYEKEE (reference sequence). The CDR3 is made up of 15 amino acids. Trimming removed 5 bases from V and 0 bases from J; junction bases left unmatched: 5. DNA for the CDR3: TGTGCCAGCAGACGAGCGGGAAGCTCCTACAATGAGCAGTTCTTC. It encodes CASRRAGSSYNEQFF.

This rearrangement joins TRBV5-4 to TRBJ1-4; maybe TRBD1 (5 bases). The V and J ends lost 3 bases and 0 bases respectively, with 9 bases between them. CDR1 is SGHNT, CDR2 YYREEE, per germline (reference sequence). The CDR3 is made up of 15 amino acids. CDR3 sequence: CASSWGGTTNEKLFF. The CDR3 nucleotides are TGTGCCAGCAGCTGGGGGGGGACAACTAATGAAAAACTGTTTTTT.

There are many counts of this clonotype. This chain joins TRBV7-2 and TRBJ1-1, with D hard to call. The ends were cut back, 3 bases at V and 7 bases at J, with 12 bases in the middle. Germline lookup yields CDR1 SGHTA and CDR2 FQGNSA. This CDR3 comprises 13 residues. DNA of the CDR3: TGTGCCAGCAGCTTCGACAAATGGGGTGAAGCTTTCTTT. Protein: CASSFDKWGEAFF. Variable domain in full (rest from reference TRBV7-2 and TRBJ1-1): GAGVSQSPSNKVTEKGKDVELRCDPISGHTALYWYRQSLGQGLEFLIYFQGNSAPDKSGLPSDRFSAERTGGSVSTLTIQRTQQEDSAVYLCASSFDKWGEAFFGQGTRLTVV.

This clonotype has only a few counts. The V gene is TRBV5-1, the J gene TRBJ1-6, with D unclear. Trimming pared 0 bases from V and 1 base from J, leaving 8 bases between. The length of the CDR3 is 16 residues. CDR1 is SGHRS, CDR2 YFSETQ, per germline. In nucleotides, the CDR3 is TGCGCCAGCAGCTTGGAGGCGGGTTCCTATAATTCACCCCTCCACTTT. It specifies CASSLEAGSYNSPLHF.

The V gene is TRBV15, the J gene TRBJ1-3; D might be TRBD1 (6 bases). Germline CDR1 LNHNV, CDR2 YYDKDF (reference sequence). Trimming stripped 2 bases from V and 2 bases from J, with 13 bases between. This CDR3 has 16 residues. CDR3 protein: CATSRSLTGPGNTIYF. In DNA, the CDR3 is TGTGCCACCAGCAGATCCTTGACAGGACCTGGAAACACCATATATTTT.

This clonotype came up many times. This sequence joins TRBV27 and TRBJ2-7; no clear D gene. V was pared by 4 bases and J by 2 bases, with 12 bases between. CDR1 and CDR2 (germline): MNHEY, SMNVEV (reference sequence). This CDR3 contains 14 residues. The CDR3 spells CASSSNLLTYEQYF. The DNA of the CDR3 is TGTGCCAGCAGTTCCAACCTATTGACCTACGAGCAGTACTTC.

In this sample, this clonotype turned up a few times. The gene calls are TRBV7-9 and TRBJ1-4, with a possible D match to TRBD1 (6 bases). The CDR3 runs to 14 residues. V lost 1 base and J 7 bases, leaving 10 bases between the germline ends. Germline values: CDR1 SEHNR, CDR2 FQNEAQ (reference sequence). The CDR3 sequence: CASSLGGTTEKLFF. CDR3 bases: TGTGCCAGCAGCTTAGGGGGGACAACTGAAAAACTGTTTTTT. Drawing the rest from reference TRBV7-9 and TRBJ1-4, the complete variable domain is DTGVSQNPRHKITKRGQNVTFRCDPISEHNRLYWYRQTLGQGPEFLTYFQNEAQLEKSRLLSDRFSAERPKGSFSTLEIQRTEQGDSAMYLCASSLGGTTEKLFFGSGTQLSVL.

The V gene is TRBV20-1, the J gene TRBJ1-2; D is undetermined. V was clipped by 6 bases and J by 0 bases, with 11 bases between them. Germline-derived CDR1 and CDR2 are DFQATT and SNEGSKA (reference sequence). The CDR3 is 13 amino acids. The CDR3 sequence is CSAPTDTNYGYTF. The CDR3 DNA reads TGCAGTGCCCCGACGGATACTAACTATGGCTACACCTTC.

This clonotype occurred a few times. The chain employs TRBV20-1 and TRBJ2-3, with D perhaps given as TRBD1 or TRBD2 (5 bases each). Germline V lookup: CDR1 DFQATT, CDR2 SNEGSKA (reference sequence). V shed 0 bases and J shed 5 bases, with 18 bases lying between them. The CDR3 has 16 residues. CDR3 DNA sequence: TGCAGTGCTAGAGATTTTAGGGGACCTTACGTAGATACGCAGTATTTT. It translates to CSARDFRGPYVDTQYF.

This clonotype was recorded a few times. The gene calls are TRBV19 and TRBJ1-1; no firm D call. V lost 4 bases and J lost 4, with 16 bases in between. The CDR3 is 15 residues long. Germline lookup yields CDR1 LNHDA and CDR2 SQIVND (reference sequence). CDR3 bases: TGTGCCAGTAGTAGCGGGGTCTCGTGGGGCACTGAAGCTTTCTTT. Its protein product is CASSSGVSWGTEAFF.

This clonotype was counted ten times or more. This sequence joins TRBV5-6 and TRBJ1-1; tentatively, D is TRBD1 (5 bases). V was clipped by 0 bases and J by 1 base, with 10 bases between them. The V gene's germline CDR1 is SGHDT and CDR2 YYEEEE. The CDR3 totals 15 residues. CDR3 in DNA: TGTGCCAGCAGCTTGGGGTTTACAGGGAACACTGAAGCTTTCTTT. Its protein is CASSLGFTGNTEAFF.

This clonotype was recorded at least ten times. The rearrangement joins TRBV28 to TRBJ2-7; D gene unclear. The CDR3 is 14 residues long. The V end was cut by 7 bases, the J end by 3 bases, with 16 bases between. Germline assignment: CDR1 MDHEN and CDR2 SYDVKM. CDR3 sequence reads: CASTLGHLNYEQYF. CDR3 coding DNA: TGTGCCAGCACCCTCGGGCATTTAAACTACGAGCAGTACTTC.

The chain uses TRBV12-3 or TRBV12-4 and TRBJ2-3; 12 bases fit TRBD1. There are 17 residues in the CDR3. After removal of 3 bases from V and 8 bases from J, the junction contained 12 bases not matched to a gene. CDR3 sequence: CASSFDLRDRGPGTQYF. Here the CDR3 DNA reads TGTGCCAGCAGTTTTGACCTCCGGGACAGGGGGCCGGGTACGCAGTATTTT.

The sample holds many counts of this clonotype. The chain is built from TRBV5-1 and TRBJ2-1; tentatively, D is TRBD1 (6 bases). The V and J ends lost 3 bases and 6 bases respectively, with 13 bases between them. The CDR3 length is 14 residues. The germline gives CDR1 SGHRS, CDR2 YFSETQ. The CDR3 loop is CASSSVGRGNEQFF. The CDR3 nucleotides are TGCGCCAGCAGCTCTGTGGGCAGGGGCAATGAGCAGTTCTTC.

A few counts support this clonotype. The genes are TRBV29-1 and TRBJ2-7; 9 positions match TRBD1. The germline V gene has CDR1 SQVTM and CDR2 ANQGSEA. The CDR3 extends over 14 amino acids. Trimming at V came to 6 bases and at J to 3 bases, leaving 9 bases not matched to a gene. CDR3 sequence reads: CSVGARDRVYEQYF. The DNA of the CDR3 is TGCAGCGTCGGGGCCCGGGACAGGGTCTACGAGCAGTACTTC.

This clonotype was seen a few times. The chain is built from TRBV2 and TRBJ2-1; 7 bases are a match to TRBD1. The CDR3 has 17 residues. Unmatched junction bases numbered 9, after V lost 3 bases and J lost 1 base. Germline CDR1 is SNHLY and CDR2 is FYNNEI. DNA for the CDR3: TGTGCCAGCAGTGACGACAGGGATAACGGGTCCTACAATGAGCAGTTCTTC. It codes for CASSDDRDNGSYNEQFF.

This clonotype has at least ten counts. V gene TRBV6-1 combines with J gene TRBJ2-1; the match to TRBD2 covers 9 bases. V dropped 3 bases and J dropped 5; count of bases not matched to a gene: 2. The CDR3 contains 14 residues. The germline V gene encodes CDR1 MNHNS and CDR2 SASEGT. CDR3 sequence: CASSEREGDNEQFF. CDR3 coding DNA: TGTGCCAGCAGTGAGCGGGAGGGGGACAATGAGCAGTTCTTC.

Comments on this clonotype: Germline and junction disagree at one end, which may indicate a read error. The CDR3 protein is CASSQDSGFDNGQFF. The CDR3 DNA sequence: TGCGCCAGCAGCCAAGACAGTGGTTTTGACAATGGGCAGTTCTTC. The chain employs TRBV4-3 and TRBJ2-1; D unclear. The CDR3 loop spans 15 amino acids. The germline V gene has CDR1 LGHNA and CDR2 YSLEER.

This clonotype occurred many times. The chain recombines TRBV27 with TRBJ1-1; 9 bases are a match to TRBD1. V lost 7 bases and J lost 4; bases outside the gene matches: 7. The CDR3 covers 14 residues. Germline CDR1 and CDR2: MNHEY and SMNVEV (reference sequence). The CDR3 DNA reads as TGTGCCAGCAAAAATACAGGGGGCGGCACTGAAGCTTTCTTT. As protein: CASKNTGGGTEAFF.

The chain uses TRBV7-9 and TRBJ1-2, with 8 nucleotides matching TRBD1. This CDR3 region has 16 residues. The V gene's germline CDR1 is SEHNR and CDR2 FQNEAQ (reference sequence). The V and J ends lost 5 bases and 5 bases, in that order; junction bases with no gene match: 13. Written as DNA, the CDR3 is TGTGCCAGCAGCCCAAGTGGAGGACAGGGTATTTATGGCTACACCTTC. It yields the protein CASSPSGGQGIYGYTF.

In its sample, this clonotype was seen many times. The chain is built from TRBV30 and TRBJ1-2, with D possibly being TRBD1 (6 bases). Germline V CDR1 and CDR2: GTSNPN, SVGIG (reference sequence). This CDR3 is built from 15 residues. Trimming took 0 bases from V and 6 from J, leaving 17 bases between them. The CDR3 sequence is CAWSVVRRQDNGYTF. For the CDR3, the DNA is TGTGCCTGGAGTGTAGTCCGCCGACAGGATAATGGCTACACCTTC.